This TCR beta chain came from a study of blood T cell repertoires in COVID-19. Study context: COVID-19 samples collected from the United States, Italy and Spain covered acute and convalescent phases. The analysed material was cDNA or gDNA that came from T cells, B-cell-depleted T cells, or PBMCs.

Original data processing: Reference gene primers were amplified, and this amplification served to estimate nucleated cell counts. TCRdb keeps only in-frame clones here, not all; method: immunoSEQ multiplex PCR. The V and J calls and clone size are taken from that table; D and trimming were inferred from the DNA. The sample carries approximately 100,000 clones, 87% recorded once. This CDR3 has 17 amino acids. The V and J ends lost 5 bases and 6 bases, in that order; junction bases with no gene match: 11. Germline lookup yields CDR1 SGHVS and CDR2 FQNEAQ. The sequencing sample was made of peripheral blood. This chain connects TRBV7-8 to TRBJ2-1; 12 bases are shared with TRBD2. The TCR originated in a man in his fifties or sixties in a cohort sampled during active COVID-19. The CDR3 DNA reads TGTGCCAGCAGCCCAACCGCTAGCGGGGGGGCGCGCAATGAGCAGTTCTTC. It specifies CASSPTASGGARNEQFF.